This TCR beta chain emerged from a study of radiotherapy plus CTLA-4 blockade in lung cancer. The table came from immunoSEQ multiplex PCR; TCRdb's copy has only in-frame clones and leaves some out. The table lists some 66,000 clones, around 86% of them singletons, with less than 5% in the top ten. This CDR3 is built from 14 residues. Germline CDR1 reads MNHEY; CDR2 reads SVGAGI. J was trimmed by 3 bases and V by 4 bases; bases with no gene match: 5. The sequence was obtained from a human donor with non-small cell lung cancer who had a partial response to radiotherapy plus ipilimumab. The chain carries TRBV6-5 and TRBJ2-5; 7 bases map to TRBD1. The input for sequencing was peripheral blood, taken from a patient treated with radiotherapy plus ipilimumab. The CDR3 bases are TGTGCCAGCAGTTGGGACAGCCGAGAAGAGACCCAGTACTTC. Protein: CASSWDSREETQYF.